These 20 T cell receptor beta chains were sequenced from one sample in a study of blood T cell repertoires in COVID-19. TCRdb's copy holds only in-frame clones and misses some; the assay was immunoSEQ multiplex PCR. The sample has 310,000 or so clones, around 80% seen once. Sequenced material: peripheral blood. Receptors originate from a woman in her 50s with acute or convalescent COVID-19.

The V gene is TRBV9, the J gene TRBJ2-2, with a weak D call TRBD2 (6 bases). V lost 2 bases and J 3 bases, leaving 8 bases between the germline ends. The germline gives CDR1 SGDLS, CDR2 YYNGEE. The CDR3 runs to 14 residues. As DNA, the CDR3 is TGTGCCAGCAGCGTCCGGGGGTACACCGGGGAGCTGTTTTTT. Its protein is CASSVRGYTGELFF.

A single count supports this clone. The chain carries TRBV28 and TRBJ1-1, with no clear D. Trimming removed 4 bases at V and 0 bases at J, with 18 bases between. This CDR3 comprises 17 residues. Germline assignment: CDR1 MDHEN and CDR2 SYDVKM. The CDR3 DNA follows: TGTGCCAGCAGTTCGACGAAGAGGCAGAAGATGAACACTGAAGCTTTCTTT. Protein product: CASSSTKRQKMNTEAFF.

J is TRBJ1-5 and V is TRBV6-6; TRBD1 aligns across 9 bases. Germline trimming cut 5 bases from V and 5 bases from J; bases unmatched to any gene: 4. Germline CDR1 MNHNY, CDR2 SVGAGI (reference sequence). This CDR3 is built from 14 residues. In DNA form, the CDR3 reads TGTGCCAGCAGTCCCGGACAGGGGCATCAGCCCCAGCATTTT. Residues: CASSPGQGHQPQHF.

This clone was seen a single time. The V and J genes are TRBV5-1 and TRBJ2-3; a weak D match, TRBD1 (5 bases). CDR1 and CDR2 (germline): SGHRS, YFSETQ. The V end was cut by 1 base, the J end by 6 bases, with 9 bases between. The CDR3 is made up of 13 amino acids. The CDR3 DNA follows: TGCGCCAGCAGCTTGCAGGGCGAGGATACGCAGTATTTT. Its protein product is CASSLQGEDTQYF. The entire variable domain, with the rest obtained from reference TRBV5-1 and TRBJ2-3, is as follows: KAGVTQTPRYLIKTRGQQVTLSCSPISGHRSVSWYQQTPGQGLQFLFEYFSETQRNKGNFPGRFSGRQFSNSRSEMNVSTLELGDSALYLCASSLQGEDTQYFGPGTRLTVL.

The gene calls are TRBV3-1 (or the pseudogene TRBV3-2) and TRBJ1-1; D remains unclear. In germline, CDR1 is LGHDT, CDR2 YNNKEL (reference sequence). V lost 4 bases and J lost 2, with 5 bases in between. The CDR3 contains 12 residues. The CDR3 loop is CASSRSNTEAFF. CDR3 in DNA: TGTGCCAGCAGCCGCAGTAACACTGAAGCTTTCTTT.

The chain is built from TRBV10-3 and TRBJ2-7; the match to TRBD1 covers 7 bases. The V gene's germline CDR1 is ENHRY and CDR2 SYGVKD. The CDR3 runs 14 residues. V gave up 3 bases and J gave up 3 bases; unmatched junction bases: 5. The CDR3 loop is CAISDGTAVYEQYF. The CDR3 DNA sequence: TGTGCCATCAGTGACGGGACAGCGGTCTACGAGCAGTACTTC.

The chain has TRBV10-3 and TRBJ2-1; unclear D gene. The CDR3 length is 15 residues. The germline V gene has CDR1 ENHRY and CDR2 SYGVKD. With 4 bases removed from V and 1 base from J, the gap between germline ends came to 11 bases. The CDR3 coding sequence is TGTGCCATCAGTGGAAACCTCTATTCCTACAATGAGCAGTTCTTC. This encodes CAISGNLYSYNEQFF.

The CDR3 sequence is CAWKTGVINTEAFF. CDR3 coding DNA: TGTGCCTGGAAGACAGGGGTAATAAACACTGAAGCTTTCTTT. V gene TRBV30 combines with J gene TRBJ1-1, with 8 nucleotides matching TRBD1. Germline lookup yields CDR1 GTSNPN and CDR2 SVGIG (reference sequence). V gave up 4 bases and J gave up 2 bases; unmatched junction bases: 6. This CDR3 is built from 14 residues.

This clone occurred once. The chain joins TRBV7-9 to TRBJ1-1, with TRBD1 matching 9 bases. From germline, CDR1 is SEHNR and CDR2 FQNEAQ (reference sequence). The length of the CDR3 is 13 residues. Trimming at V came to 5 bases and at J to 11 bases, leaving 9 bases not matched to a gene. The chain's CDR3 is CASSQDRGQFAFF. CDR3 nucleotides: TGTGCCAGCAGCCAGGACAGGGGCCAGTTTGCTTTCTTT.

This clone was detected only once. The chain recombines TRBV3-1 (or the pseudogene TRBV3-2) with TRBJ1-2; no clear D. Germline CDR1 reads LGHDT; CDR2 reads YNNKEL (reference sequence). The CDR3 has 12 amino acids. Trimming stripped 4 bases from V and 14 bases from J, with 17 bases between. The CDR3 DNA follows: TGTGCCAGCAGCCCCTTCTTCGGGAGAGTGACCTTC. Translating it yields CASSPFFGRVTF.

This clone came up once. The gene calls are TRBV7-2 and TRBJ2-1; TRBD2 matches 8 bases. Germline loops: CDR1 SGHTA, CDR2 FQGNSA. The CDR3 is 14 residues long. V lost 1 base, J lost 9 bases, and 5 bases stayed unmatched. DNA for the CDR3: TGTGCCAGCAGCTTAGAAAGCGGGAGAGGTGAGCAGTTCTTC. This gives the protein CASSLESGRGEQFF.

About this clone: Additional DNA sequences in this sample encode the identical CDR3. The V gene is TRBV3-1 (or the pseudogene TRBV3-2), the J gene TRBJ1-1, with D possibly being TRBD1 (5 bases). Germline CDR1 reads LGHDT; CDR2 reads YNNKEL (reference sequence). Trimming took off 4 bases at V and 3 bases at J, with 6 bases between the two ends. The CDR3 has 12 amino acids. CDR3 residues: CASSPRDTEAFF. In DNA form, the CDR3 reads TGTGCCAGCAGCCCCAGGGACACTGAAGCTTTCTTT.

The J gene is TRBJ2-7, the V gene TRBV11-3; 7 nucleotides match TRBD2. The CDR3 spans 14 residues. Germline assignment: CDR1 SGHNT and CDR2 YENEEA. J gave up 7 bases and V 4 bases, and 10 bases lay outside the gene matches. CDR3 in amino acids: CASSSTRGGSEQYF. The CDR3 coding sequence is TGTGCCAGCAGCTCAACACGCGGGGGTAGTGAGCAGTACTTC.

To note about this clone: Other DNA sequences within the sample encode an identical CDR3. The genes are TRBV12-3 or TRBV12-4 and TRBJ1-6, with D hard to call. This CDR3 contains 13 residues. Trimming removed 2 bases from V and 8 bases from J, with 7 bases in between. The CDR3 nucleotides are TGTGCCAGCAGTTTACAGGTGGATTCACCCCTCCACTTT. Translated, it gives CASSLQVDSPLHF.

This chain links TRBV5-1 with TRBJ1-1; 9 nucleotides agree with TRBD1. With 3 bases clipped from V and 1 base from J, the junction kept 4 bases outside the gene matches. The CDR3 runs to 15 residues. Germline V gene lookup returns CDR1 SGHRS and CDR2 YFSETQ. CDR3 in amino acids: CASSSQGAANTEAFF. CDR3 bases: TGCGCCAGCAGCTCACAGGGGGCTGCGAACACTGAAGCTTTCTTT.

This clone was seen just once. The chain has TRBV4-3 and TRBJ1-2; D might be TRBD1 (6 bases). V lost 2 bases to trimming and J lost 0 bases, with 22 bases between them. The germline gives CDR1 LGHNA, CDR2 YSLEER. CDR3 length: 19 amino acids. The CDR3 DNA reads TGCGCCAGCAGCCAAAACCTCGGGGGGTGGACAGTCTCTAACTATGGCTACACCTTC. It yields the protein CASSQNLGGWTVSNYGYTF.

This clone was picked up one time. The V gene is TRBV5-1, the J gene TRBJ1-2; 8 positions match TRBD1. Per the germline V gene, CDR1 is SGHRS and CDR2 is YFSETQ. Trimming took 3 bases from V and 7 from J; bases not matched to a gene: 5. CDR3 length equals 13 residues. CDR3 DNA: TGCGCCAGCAGCTCGACAGGGGATGGTGGCTACACCTTC. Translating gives CASSSTGDGGYTF.

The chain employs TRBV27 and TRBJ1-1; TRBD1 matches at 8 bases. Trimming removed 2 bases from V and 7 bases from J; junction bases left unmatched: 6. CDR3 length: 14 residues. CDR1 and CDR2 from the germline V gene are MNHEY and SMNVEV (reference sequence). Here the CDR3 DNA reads TGTGCCAGCAGTTTAGGCCAGGGGGCCAGTGAAGCTTTCTTT. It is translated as CASSLGQGASEAFF.

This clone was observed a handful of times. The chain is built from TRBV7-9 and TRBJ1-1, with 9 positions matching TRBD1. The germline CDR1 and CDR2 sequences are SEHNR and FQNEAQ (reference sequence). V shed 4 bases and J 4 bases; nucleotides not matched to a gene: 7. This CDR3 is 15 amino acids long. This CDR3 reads CASSSIGTGFTEAFF. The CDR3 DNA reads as TGTGCCAGCAGCTCGATCGGGACAGGGTTCACTGAAGCTTTCTTT.

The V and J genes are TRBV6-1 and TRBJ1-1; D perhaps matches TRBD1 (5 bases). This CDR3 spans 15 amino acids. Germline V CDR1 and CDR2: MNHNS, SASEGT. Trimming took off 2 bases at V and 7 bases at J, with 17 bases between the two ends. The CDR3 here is CASSEPLTPRDEAFF. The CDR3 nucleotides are TGTGCCAGCAGTGAACCCCTGACCCCCAGGGATGAAGCTTTCTTT.